This T cell receptor (beta chain) comes out of a study of T cell changes during pregnancy in multiple sclerosis. TCRdb's table, derived via immunoSEQ multiplex PCR, lists solely in-frame clones and lacks some. Among about 130,000 clones, roughly 95% were seen once, and the ten largest hold approximately 0.45%. Sequencing was performed on peripheral blood, taken after pregnancy. The origin of this receptor is a female donor with multiple sclerosis, enrolled in a pregnancy study.

As DNA, the CDR3 is TGTGCCGAAGGGCCGGGACAGACGTACGAGCAGTACTTC. Amino acid sequence: CAEGPGQTYEQYF. J is TRBJ2-7 and V is TRBV2, with 7 positions matching TRBD1. In germline, CDR1 is SNHLY, CDR2 FYNNEI. The CDR3 loop spans 13 amino acids. Trimming cost V 11 bases and J 4 bases; bases outside gene matches: 11.